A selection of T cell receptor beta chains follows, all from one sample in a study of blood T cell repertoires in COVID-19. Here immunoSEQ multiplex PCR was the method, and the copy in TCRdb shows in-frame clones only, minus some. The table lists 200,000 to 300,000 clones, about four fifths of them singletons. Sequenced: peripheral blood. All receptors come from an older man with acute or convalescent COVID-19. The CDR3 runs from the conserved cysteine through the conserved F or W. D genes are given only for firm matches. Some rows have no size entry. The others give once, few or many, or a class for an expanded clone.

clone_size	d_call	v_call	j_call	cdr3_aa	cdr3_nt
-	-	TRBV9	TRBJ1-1	CASSGQPMNTEAFF	TGTGCCAGCAGTGGACAGCCCATGAACACTGAAGCTTTCTTT
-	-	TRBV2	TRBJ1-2	CASSEKRQTNYGYTF	TGTGCCAGCAGTGAAAAACGACAAACCAACTATGGCTACACCTTC
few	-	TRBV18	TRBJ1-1	CASSGERNTEAFF	TGTGCCAGCTCAGGGGAGCGTAACACTGAAGCTTTCTTT
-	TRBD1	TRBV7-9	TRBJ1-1	CASSSGGWTEAFF	TGTGCCAGCAGCTCAGGGGGCTGGACTGAAGCTTTCTTT
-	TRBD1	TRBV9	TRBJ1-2	CASSAGQGLGTNYGYTF	TGTGCCAGCAGCGCTGGACAGGGTTTAGGTACTAACTATGGCTACACCTTC
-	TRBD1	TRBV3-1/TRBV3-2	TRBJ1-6	CASSPYPGQGHLLHSPLHF	TGTGCCAGCAGCCCCTATCCAGGACAGGGCCATTTACTGCATTCACCCCTCCACTTT
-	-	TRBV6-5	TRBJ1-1	CASRKRGANTEAFF	TGTGCCAGCAGAAAGCGGGGGGCGAACACTGAAGCTTTCTTT
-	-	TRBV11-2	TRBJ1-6	CASRPQGPGSPLHF	TGTGCCAGCAGACCTCAGGGGCCGGGGTCACCCCTCCACTTT
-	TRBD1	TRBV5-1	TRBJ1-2	CASRSRDRGLYGYTF	TGCGCCAGCAGGAGTAGGGACAGGGGGCTTTATGGCTACACCTTC
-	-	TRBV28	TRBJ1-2	CASTQGDGGYTF	TGTGCCAGCACCCAGGGTGATGGGGGCTACACCTTC
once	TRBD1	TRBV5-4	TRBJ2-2	CASSLNRGQDTGELFF	TGTGCCAGCAGCTTGAACAGGGGGCAAGACACCGGGGAGCTGTTTTTT
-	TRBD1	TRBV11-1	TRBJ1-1	CASSRPTGSGTEAFF	TGTGCCAGCAGCCGTCCGACAGGGTCGGGCACTGAAGCTTTCTTT
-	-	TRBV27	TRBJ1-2	CASSSQGGAYGYTF	TGTGCCAGCAGTTCCCAGGGAGGGGCCTATGGCTACACCTTC
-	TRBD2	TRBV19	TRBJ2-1	CASSKTSGRANNEQFF	TGTGCCAGTAGTAAGACTAGCGGGAGGGCCAACAATGAGCAGTTCTTC
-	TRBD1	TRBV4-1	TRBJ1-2	CASSQDTGGGRIYGYTF	TGCGCCAGCAGCCAAGATACAGGGGGAGGTCGTATCTATGGCTACACCTTC
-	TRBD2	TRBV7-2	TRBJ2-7	CASSWTSSYEQYF	TGTGCCAGCAGTTGGACTAGCTCCTACGAGCAGTACTTC
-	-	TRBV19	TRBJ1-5	CASRSVGRESNQPQHF	TGTGCCAGCCGTAGTGTGGGCCGGGAAAGCAATCAGCCCCAGCATTTT
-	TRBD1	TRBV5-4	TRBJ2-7	CASSRSTGGFHEQYF	TGTGCCAGCAGCCGAAGTACAGGGGGCTTTCACGAGCAGTACTTC
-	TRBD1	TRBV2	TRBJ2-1	CASSASGTGGYNEQFF	TGTGCCAGCAGTGCCTCCGGGACAGGGGGTTACAATGAGCAGTTCTTC
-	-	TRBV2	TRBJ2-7	CASSGQFNPYEQYF	TGTGCCAGCAGTGGACAATTTAACCCCTACGAGCAGTACTTC
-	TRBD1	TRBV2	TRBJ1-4	CASRIQGTNEKLFF	TGTGCCAGCAGAATACAGGGGACTAATGAAAAACTGTTTTTT
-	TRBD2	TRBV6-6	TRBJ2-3	CASSRTSGRTDTQYF	TGTGCCAGCAGCCGGACTAGCGGTCGCACAGATACGCAGTATTTT
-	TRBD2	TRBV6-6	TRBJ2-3	CASSVGRATNTQYF	TGTGCCAGCAGCGTCGGGAGGGCCACGAATACGCAGTATTTT
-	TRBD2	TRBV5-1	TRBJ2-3	CASSRLAGELNTQYF	TGCGCCAGCAGTAGACTAGCGGGGGAGCTAAATACGCAGTATTTT
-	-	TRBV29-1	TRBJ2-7	CSVEDLGYEQYF	TGCAGCGTTGAAGATCTAGGCTACGAGCAGTACTTC
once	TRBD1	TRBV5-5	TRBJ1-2	CASSLARGRIYGYTF	TGTGCCAGCAGCTTGGCCAGGGGGCGTATCTATGGCTACACCTTC
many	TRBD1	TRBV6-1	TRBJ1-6	CASSADWTGRNSPLHF	TGTGCCAGCAGTGCAGACTGGACAGGAAGAAATTCACCCCTCCACTTT
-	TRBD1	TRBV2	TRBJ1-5	CASSDARGPNQPQHF	TGTGCCAGCAGTGATGCCAGGGGGCCGAATCAGCCCCAGCATTTT
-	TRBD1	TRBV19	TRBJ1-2	CASSSMAGTAYGYTF	TGTGCCAGTAGTTCCATGGCCGGGACAGCTTATGGCTACACCTTC
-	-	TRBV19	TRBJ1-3	CASSMTVGGAGNTIYF	TGTGCCAGTAGTATGACAGTTGGTGGTGCTGGAAACACCATATATTTT
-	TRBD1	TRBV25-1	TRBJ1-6	CASSDIMGDRANSPLHF	TGTGCCAGCAGTGATATAATGGGGGACAGGGCTAATTCACCCCTCCACTTT
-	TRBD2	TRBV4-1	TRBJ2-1	CASNWVAGDPYNEQFF	TGCGCCAGCAATTGGGTGGCGGGGGACCCCTACAATGAGCAGTTCTTC
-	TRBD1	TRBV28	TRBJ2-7	CASSLGQGVTSYEQYF	TGTGCCAGCAGTCTTGGACAGGGGGTGACCTCCTACGAGCAGTACTTC
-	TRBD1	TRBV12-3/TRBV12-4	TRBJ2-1	CASNQGTGDFRFF	TGTGCCAGCAACCAAGGGACAGGGGACTTTCGATTCTTC
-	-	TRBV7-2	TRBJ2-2	CASSLSRGTGELFF	TGTGCCAGCAGCCTCTCCCGGGGTACCGGGGAGCTGTTTTTT
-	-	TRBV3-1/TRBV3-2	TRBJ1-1	CASSSGRGNTEAFF	TGTGCCAGCAGCTCAGGGCGAGGGAACACTGAAGCTTTCTTT
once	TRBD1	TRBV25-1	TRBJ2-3	CASGVMGQGGPWTQYF	TGTGCCAGCGGCGTAATGGGACAGGGTGGCCCATGGACGCAGTATTTT
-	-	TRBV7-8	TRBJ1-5	CASSLTGGAQHF	TGTGCCAGCAGCCTTACCGGGGGAGCCCAGCATTTT